This TCR beta chain was sequenced during a study of blood T cell repertoires in COVID-19. As for the study in general: Acute and convalescent COVID-19 samples came from the United States, Italy and Spain. T cells, B-cell-depleted T cells, or PBMCs supplied cDNA or gDNA.

In the authors' methods: Estimates of nucleated cell counts were drawn from the amplification of reference gene primers. The data were produced by immunoSEQ multiplex PCR, yet TCRdb's version contains in-frame clones alone and is incomplete. The V and J calls and clone size come from that table; D and trimming were worked out from the DNA. Counted here are over 80,000 clones, about 88% occurring once; the ten biggest clones make up 1.2%. The germline V gene encodes CDR1 LNHDA and CDR2 SQIVND (reference sequence). V was shortened by 5 bases and J by 7 bases, with 11 bases between the two germline ends. The CDR3 sequence is 12 residues long.

The material sequenced was peripheral blood. This chain connects TRBV19 to TRBJ1-1; D possibly corresponds to TRBD1 (5 bases). The clonotype comes from an elderly man with active or convalescent COVID-19. Here the CDR3 reads CASSQRQNEAFF. CDR3 in DNA: TGTGCCAGTAGTCAGCGACAGAATGAAGCTTTCTTT.